This T cell receptor (beta chain) is from a study of shared clonotypes between healthy human individuals. Notes on the study in general: In this cohort, only blood was sampled, and tissue repertoires likely differ. Researchers found naive subsets generally carried larger estimated richness than memory subsets. Despite large depth, sorted-subset datasets appeared incompletely sequenced.

For this clone: Its cognate antigen is unknown.

In the naive CD8 group, cells lacked CD45RO and were positively selected for CCR7, so terminally differentiated effector memory CD45RA+ cells were left out. V trimming: 5 bases; J trimming: 7 bases; junction bases outside the gene matches: 11. The germline V gene has CDR1 SGHAT and CDR2 FQDESV (reference sequence). The CDR3 loop spans 15 amino acids. The authors loaded approximately 220 ng DNA, roughly 27,000 T cell genomes, into sorted-subset replicate PCRs. Assay: immunoSEQ multiplex PCR; the TCRdb copy retains only in-frame clones and omits some. Of some 2,000,000 clones listed, roughly 94% were seen once; the top ten hold about 1.1%.

The origin of this receptor is a man in his late teens or twenties in good health. This chain connects TRBV11-1 to TRBJ2-7; 10 bases fit TRBD1. The sample taken for sequencing was naive CD8+ T cells sorted from blood. The CDR3 DNA follows: TGTGCCAGCAGCCCATGGACAGGGGGTTCTGGGGAGCAGTACTTC. It translates to CASSPWTGGSGEQYF.